The rows below give T cell receptor beta chains drawn from one sample of a study of cytomegalovirus exposure and HLA in healthy donors. TCRdb keeps only in-frame clones here, not all; method: immunoSEQ multiplex PCR. The sample yields roughly 120,000 clones, over 60% seen once. The sequencing input was PBMCs. The receptors shown here come from a man aged 18 to 29 in good health and CMV-seronegative. Both conserved end residues are part of each CDR3. A D gene is named only where the DNA matches it firmly. The listing skips clone size in some rows; elsewhere it reads once, few, many or a size class.

TRBD2 few TRBJ2-3 TRBV6-6 TGTGCCAGCAGATTGGGGGGAGGGTCAGATACGCAGTATTTT CASRLGGGSDTQYF
NA NA TRBJ1-4 TRBV6-5 TGTGCCAGCAGTGAAGTACAGGCTAATGAAAAACTGTTTTTT CASSEVQANEKLFF
TRBD2 NA TRBJ2-3 TRBV27 TGTGCCAGCAGTGCCTTGGGACTAGCGGGAGGTGATACGCAGTATTTT CASSALGLAGGDTQYF
TRBD1 once TRBJ1-2 TRBV4-2 TGTGCCAGCAGTGAGGACAGGGGACCCCTCTATGGCTACACCTTC CASSEDRGPLYGYTF
TRBD2 NA TRBJ2-1 TRBV30 TGTGCCTGGAGTGGGCTAGCGGGAGGGGCCTACAATGAGCAGTTCTTC CAWSGLAGGAYNEQFF
TRBD1 NA TRBJ2-1 TRBV28 TGTGCCAGTACAGGGGGCGCGTACAATGAGCAGTTCTTC CASTGGAYNEQFF
NA NA TRBJ1-3 TRBV7-2 TGTGCCAGCAGCTTAACAGGGAGGGGTTCTGGAAACACCATATATTTT CASSLTGRGSGNTIYF
NA NA TRBJ1-6 TRBV7-9 TGTGCCAGCAGTACGACAGCCTCCAATTCACCCCTCCACTTT CASSTTASNSPLHF
TRBD1 NA TRBJ1-6 TRBV27 TGTGCCAGCAGTACGTTACAGGGGATGGGTAATTCACCCCTCCACTTT CASSTLQGMGNSPLHF
NA NA TRBJ1-5 TRBV27 TGTGCCAGCAGTTGGGGGACTGGTAGCAATCAGCCCCAGCATTTT CASSWGTGSNQPQHF
TRBD1 few TRBJ1-4 TRBV5-6 TGTGCCAGCAGCTTTCGACAGGGTGGAACTAATGAAAAACTGTTTTTT CASSFRQGGTNEKLFF